This TCR beta chain was identified during a study of blood T cell repertoires in COVID-19. Study details: The United States, Italy and Spain supplied acute and convalescent COVID-19 samples. The analysed material was cDNA or gDNA that came from T cells, B-cell-depleted T cells, or PBMCs.

Per the original data handling: Estimation of nucleated cell counts relied on the amplification of reference gene primers. Data came from immunoSEQ multiplex PCR; TCRdb stores just in-frame clones and leaves some out. Clone size and V and J calls were adopted from that table, with D and trimming inferred from the DNA. Of 100,000 or so clones listed, around nine tenths were seen once; the top ten hold less than 8.5%. The sequence was collected from a man between 60 and 75 years old with acute or convalescent COVID-19. The sample consisted of peripheral blood.

CDR3 in amino acids: CASSPGHRNTEAFF. The CDR3 nucleotides are TGTGCCAGCAGTCCGGGACACCGGAACACTGAAGCTTTCTTT. The chain couples TRBV27 to TRBJ1-1; the D gene is possibly TRBD1 (6 bases). CDR3 length: 14 residues. CDR1 is MNHEY and CDR2 is SMNVEV in the germline V gene (reference sequence). The V and J ends lost 5 bases and 1 base respectively, with 11 bases between them.